The sequence of this T cell receptor beta chain was determined in a study of T cell repertoires in cytomegalovirus infection. This clonotype has just a few counts. Its target is not known. Germline CDR1 and CDR2: MNHEY and SVGAGI. Trimming left V 2 bases short and J 0 bases short, with 12 bases between. The CDR3 has 16 residues. TCRdb redid the calling of the reads with MiXCR, one entry per CDR3 protein. The sample has approximately 120,000 distinct CDR3 sequences, around 29% seen once. Sample: CD8+ T cells from cultured PBMCs, taken from culture after CMV antigen stimulation. The V gene is TRBV6-5, the J gene TRBJ2-3; the D gene is possibly TRBD1 (5 bases). The origin of this receptor is a human donor in good health (CMV status not recorded). Some clones in this sample may be carry-over from other donors' samples. CDR3 in DNA: TGTGCCAGCAGTTACAGACAGCCCTTTAGCACAGATACGCAGTATTTT. Translated: CASSYRQPFSTDTQYF.